The entry below describes one T cell receptor beta chain. Its antigen is undetermined. Cells sorted as Tregs were CD4+, CD25+ and CD127-/low. Study-level results: Tumor Tregs overlapped most with tumor, then blood, naive CD4+ cells. Whole repertoires were not studied in the larger cohort, only one V-J beta rearrangement. Tumor memory CD4+ T cell TCR gene usage clustered with blood and lymph node memory CD4+ cells and lymph node naive CD4+ cells.

Semi-nested PCR with Nested Universal Primer A followed constant-region reverse priming of full-length variable regions. A single record per CDR3 protein comes from TCRdb applying MiXCR to the 5' RACE reads. This sample has approximately 57,000 distinct CDR3 sequences, with less than 25% found just once. The specimen was tumor-infiltrating Tregs sorted from the breast tumor. The TCR originated in a female donor with breast cancer.

CDR3 nucleotides: TGCGCCAGCAGCTCCTCTACCGGGGGGGCCACCACAGATACGCAGTATTTT. It encodes CASSSSTGGATTDTQYF. The V gene is TRBV5-1, the J gene TRBJ2-3, with 8 bases that match TRBD2. The CDR3 length is 17 residues. V shed 3 bases and J 2 bases; nucleotides not matched to a gene: 11. Germline V gene lookup returns CDR1 SGHRS and CDR2 YFSETQ.